The 27 T cell receptor beta chains in this list originate from one sample, sequenced in a study of shared clonotypes between healthy human individuals. TCRdb's table, derived via immunoSEQ multiplex PCR, lists solely in-frame clones and lacks some. Among about 2.3 million clones, over 85% were seen once, and the ten largest hold about 0.39%. Input material: naive CD4+ T cells from PBMCs. The sample's subset: CD45RA+ positively selected. The receptors here all came from a man between 18 and 29 years old in good health. Some clones in this sample may be carry-over from other donors' samples.

The chain recombines TRBV11-2 with TRBJ2-3; D not resolved. The CDR3 length is 14 residues. The germline gives CDR1 SGHAT, CDR2 FQNNGV. V lost 10 bases to trimming and J lost 2 bases, with 16 bases between them. Here the CDR3 reads CATRWSLFTDTQYF. CDR3 sequence (DNA): TGTGCCACCCGATGGAGTTTGTTCACAGATACGCAGTATTTT.

The V call is TRBV28, the J call TRBJ2-4; TRBD2 aligns across 7 bases. Germline CDR1 and CDR2: MDHEN and SYDVKM. V lost 7 bases, J lost 6 bases, and 15 bases stayed unmatched. The CDR3 sequence is 16 residues long. In DNA form, the CDR3 reads TGTGCCAGCACCCTGCCGTCCCCCTCGGGGGGAAACATTCAGTACTTC. Translation: CASTLPSPSGGNIQYF.

The chain is built from TRBV2 and TRBJ2-4, with no clear D. V shed 3 bases and J shed 2 bases, with 11 bases lying between them. The CDR3 loop spans 15 amino acids. Germline V CDR1 and CDR2: SNHLY, FYNNEI. The CDR3 DNA reads as TGTGCCAGCAGTGATCATGGGGTATCCAAAAACATTCAGTACTTC. It encodes CASSDHGVSKNIQYF.

This chain links TRBV5-1 with TRBJ2-7, with 9 bases aligning to TRBD1. Trimming cost V 6 bases and J 4 bases; bases outside gene matches: 5. From germline, CDR1 is SGHRS and CDR2 YFSETQ. The CDR3 is 13 residues long. CDR3 in amino acids: CASTSGQGYEQYF. As DNA, the CDR3 is TGCGCCAGCACCTCGGGACAGGGATACGAGCAGTACTTC.

In regard to this clone: Other DNA sequences within the sample encode an identical CDR3. CDR3 DNA: TGTGCCAGCAGTCGTGGGGGGTACAATGAGCAGTTCTTC. Translated: CASSRGGYNEQFF. The rearrangement joins TRBV7-3 to TRBJ2-1, with D tentatively TRBD2 (6 bases). The V end was cut by 6 bases, the J end by 4 bases, with 10 bases between. This CDR3 region has 13 residues. CDR1 is SGHTA, CDR2 FQGTGA, per germline.

V usage is TRBV9 and J usage is TRBJ2-7, with D maybe TRBD1 (5 bases). Germline V lookup: CDR1 SGDLS, CDR2 YYNGEE. The CDR3 is 15 amino acids. V lost 0 bases and J 3 bases, leaving 13 bases between the germline ends. The CDR3 DNA sequence: TGTGCCAGCAGCGTAGCTTTACCAGGGTTCTACGAGCAGTACTTC. This codes for CASSVALPGFYEQYF.

The V and J genes are TRBV6-4 and TRBJ1-1, with D tentatively TRBD1 (6 bases). Germline-derived CDR1 and CDR2 are MRHNA and SNTAGT. The CDR3 covers 17 residues. For the CDR3, the DNA is TGTGAGAGGGGGAGTATCAGGATCCGCGACATGAACACTGAAGCTTTCTTT. Residues: CERGSIRIRDMNTEAFF.

V gene TRBV6-5 combines with J gene TRBJ2-4, with D possibly TRBD1 on 5 matching bases. Germline V gene lookup returns CDR1 MNHEY and CDR2 SVGAGI. The V gene lost 2 bases and the J gene lost 0 bases, with 11 bases spanning the gap. This CDR3 contains 16 residues. The CDR3 coding sequence is TGTGCCAGCAGTTACGACAGAGCACTAGCCAAAAACATTCAGTACTTC. Translated: CASSYDRALAKNIQYF.

The chain is built from TRBV6-1 and TRBJ1-5; 7 bases align to TRBD1. Germline V CDR1 and CDR2: MNHNS, SASEGT. The CDR3 contains 14 residues. V was pared by 7 bases and J by 5 bases, with 8 bases of the junction left unmatched. The CDR3: CASIDRVTDQPQHF. DNA of the CDR3: TGTGCCAGCATAGACAGGGTGACAGATCAGCCCCAGCATTTT.

The chain is built from TRBV11-2 and TRBJ1-1, with D possibly being TRBD1 (5 bases). V shed 1 base and J shed 3 bases, with 9 bases lying between them. From germline, CDR1 is SGHAT and CDR2 FQNNGV. This CDR3 is built from 14 residues. The CDR3 region is CASSLGRADTEAFF. In DNA form, the CDR3 reads TGTGCCAGCAGCTTAGGCAGGGCGGACACTGAAGCTTTCTTT.

Notes on this clone: Other DNA sequences in the same sample also yield this CDR3. This chain joins TRBV18 and TRBJ2-5; 7 nucleotides line up with TRBD2. This CDR3 contains 13 residues. J gave up 5 bases and V 3 bases, and 3 bases lay outside the gene matches. The V gene's germline CDR1 is KGHSH and CDR2 LQKENI. The CDR3 reads CASSPLGGETQYF. CDR3 DNA: TGTGCCAGCTCACCCCTCGGGGGGGAGACCCAGTACTTC.

The V gene is TRBV7-3, the J gene TRBJ2-7; 14 bases fit TRBD2. The ends lost 0 bases at V and 6 bases at J; junction bases unmatched: 4. Germline CDR1 reads SGHTA; CDR2 reads FQGTGA. The CDR3 has 16 amino acids. The CDR3 loop is CASSLTGLAGAGEQYF. The CDR3 DNA sequence: TGTGCCAGCAGCTTAACGGGACTAGCGGGAGCGGGCGAGCAGTACTTC.

The chain joins TRBV11-3 to TRBJ2-3, with a possible D match to TRBD1 (6 bases). Per germline, CDR1 SGHNT and CDR2 YENEEA. V dropped 1 base and J dropped 3 bases, with 11 bases sitting between them. The CDR3 has 15 amino acids. CDR3 in DNA: TGTGCCAGCAGCTTAGGCGTCAGGGGAACAGATACGCAGTATTTT. Its translation is CASSLGVRGTDTQYF.

This sequence joins TRBV5-6 and TRBJ1-1; D call uncertain. Trimming took off 5 bases at V and 0 bases at J, with 11 bases between the two ends. The CDR3 spans 14 residues. Germline CDR1 SGHDT, CDR2 YYEEEE. CDR3 sequence: CASSREYMNTEAFF. The DNA of the CDR3 is TGTGCCAGCAGTCGGGAGTACATGAACACTGAAGCTTTCTTT.

The chain couples TRBV6-1 to TRBJ1-2, with D perhaps matching TRBD1 (5 bases). This CDR3 region has 14 residues. Germline CDR1 and CDR2: MNHNS and SASEGT. Between the trimmed V and J ends, which lost 3 bases and 4 bases, there was a span of 12 bases. CDR3 DNA sequence: TGTGCCAGCAGTGAGCAGGGACCGCTCTATGGCTACACCTTC. As protein: CASSEQGPLYGYTF.

The chain recombines TRBV30 with TRBJ1-4; 10 nucleotides align to TRBD1. J lost 5 bases, V lost 0 bases, and 3 bases had no gene match. Germline CDR1 and CDR2: GTSNPN and SVGIG (reference sequence). This CDR3 has 15 residues. CDR3 region: CAWSVGDRGNEKLFF. CDR3 nucleotides: TGTGCCTGGAGTGTTGGGGACAGGGGCAATGAAAAACTGTTTTTT.

This chain joins TRBV10-3 and TRBJ2-2, with 9 bases identical to TRBD1. This CDR3 comprises 15 residues. Germline lookup yields CDR1 ENHRY and CDR2 SYGVKD. J gave up 2 bases and V 6 bases, and 4 bases lay outside the gene matches. The CDR3 protein is CAISRQGVNTGELFF. The CDR3 coding sequence is TGTGCCATCAGCCGACAGGGGGTTAACACCGGGGAGCTGTTTTTT.

Regarding this clone: Other DNA sequences in this sample translate to the same CDR3. The chain joins TRBV5-1 to TRBJ2-5; TRBD1 matches 7 bases. V lost 4 bases to trimming and J lost 1 base; unmatched junction nucleotides: 4. This CDR3 region has 14 residues. Per the germline V gene, CDR1 is SGHRS and CDR2 is YFSETQ. The CDR3 DNA follows: TGCGCCAGCAGCGGGGGACAGATCCAAGAGACCCAGTACTTC. This sequence encodes CASSGGQIQETQYF.

V is TRBV28 and J is TRBJ1-1; TRBD1 matches 7 bases. Germline V gene sequence: CDR1 MDHEN, CDR2 SYDVKM. V shed 6 bases and J 6 bases; nucleotides not matched to a gene: 7. The CDR3 has 13 residues. CDR3: CASSLTGFPEAFF. CDR3 coding DNA: TGTGCCAGCAGCCTGACAGGGTTTCCTGAAGCTTTCTTT.

Regarding this clone: The sample has other DNA sequences that encode this CDR3 too. The V gene is TRBV7-2, the J gene TRBJ2-7; D not certain. Trimming took off 1 base at V and 0 bases at J, with 4 bases between the two ends. The CDR3 contains 13 residues. Germline CDR1 SGHTA, CDR2 FQGNSA. The CDR3 sequence is CASSLDISYEQYF. DNA for the CDR3: TGTGCCAGCAGCTTAGACATCTCCTACGAGCAGTACTTC.

CDR3 sequence: CASSPHLGQNFGYTF. The CDR3 DNA is TGTGCCAGCAGCCCCCACCTGGGACAGAATTTTGGCTACACCTTC. The rearrangement links TRBV7-9 to TRBJ1-2; 7 nucleotides line up with TRBD1. The V gene end was trimmed by 5 bases and the J gene end by 7 bases; junction bases not matched to a gene: 13. Germline V gene data show CDR1 as SEHNR and CDR2 as FQNEAQ (reference sequence). This CDR3 has 15 amino acids.

To note about this clone: At the DNA level, this CDR3 is encoded by other sequences in the same sample as well. The chain employs TRBV30 and TRBJ1-3, with D tentatively TRBD1 (6 bases). There are 14 residues in the CDR3. Trimming stripped 4 bases from V and 0 bases from J, with 10 bases between. Germline V gene sequence: CDR1 GTSNPN, CDR2 SVGIG (reference sequence). The CDR3 region has the DNA TGTGCCTGGACTACAGGGTCCTCTGGAAACACCATATATTTT. Its translation is CAWTTGSSGNTIYF.

The J gene is TRBJ1-1, the V gene TRBV18; 9 positions agree with TRBD1. The V gene end was trimmed by 3 bases and the J gene end by 5 bases; junction bases not matched to a gene: 7. CDR3 length: 15 amino acids. Germline V gene data show CDR1 as KGHSH and CDR2 as LQKENI. The CDR3 sequence is CASSPLQGAQTEAFF. The CDR3 DNA is TGTGCCAGCTCACCCCTACAGGGGGCGCAAACTGAAGCTTTCTTT.

The genes are TRBV27 and TRBJ2-7; D uncertain. There are 15 residues in the CDR3. V was cut by 0 bases and J by 2 bases, with 11 bases left in between. CDR1 and CDR2 from the germline V gene are MNHEY and SMNVEV (reference sequence). The CDR3 protein is CASSLSIGYPYEQYF. The CDR3 nucleotides read TGTGCCAGCAGTTTATCGATTGGGTACCCCTACGAGCAGTACTTC.

The table lists this clone with a count of one. The chain joins TRBV7-9 to TRBJ1-5; TRBD1 aligns across 8 bases. V lost 4 bases, J lost 6 bases, and 5 bases stayed unmatched. CDR1 is SEHNR and CDR2 is FQNEAQ in the germline V gene (reference sequence). The length of the CDR3 is 14 residues. CDR3 in DNA: TGTGCCAGCAGCTCGACAGGGGTTTTTCAGCCCCAGCATTTT. It specifies CASSSTGVFQPQHF.

CDR3 loop: CASSLQVSGANVLTF. DNA of the CDR3: TGTGCCAGTAGTCTACAGGTGTCTGGGGCCAACGTCCTGACTTTC. The chain has TRBV19 and TRBJ2-6; a weak D match, TRBD1 (5 bases). Trimming cost V 5 bases and J 1 base, with 9 bases left between them. The CDR3 runs 15 residues. From germline, CDR1 is LNHDA and CDR2 SQIVND (reference sequence).

The genes are TRBV11-3 and TRBJ2-2; TRBD1 matches 10 bases. Germline CDR1 and CDR2: SGHNT and YENEEA. The CDR3 has 15 residues. V trimming: 5 bases; J trimming: 5 bases; junction bases outside the gene matches: 5. The CDR3 sequence: CASSVGQGRTGELFF. The CDR3 coding sequence is TGTGCCAGCAGCGTGGGACAGGGGAGGACCGGGGAGCTGTTTTTT.